Following are 27 T cell receptor beta chains from one sample sequenced in a study of tumor and adjacent non-tumor tissue in lung cancer. TCRbeta libraries were built with three rounds of nested PCR, modified from ARM-PCR. TCRdb ran MiXCR on the multiplex PCR reads and lists one entry per CDR3 protein. This sample has about 120,000 distinct CDR3 sequences, with around 82% found just once. RNA was extracted from bulk tissue without any cell sorting. Sequencing used lung tumor tissue. These receptor sequences come from a man between 65 and 79 years old with non-small cell lung cancer.

As concerns this clonotype: The junction departs from germline at one end; a sequencing error may be responsible. The chain combines TRBV5-1 with TRBJ2-3; a possible D gene is TRBD2 (6 bases). This CDR3 has 16 amino acids. The germline V gene encodes CDR1 SGHRS and CDR2 YFSETQ. The CDR3 reads CASSLVGGMSTDTHYF. The CDR3 nucleotides read TGCGCCAGCAGCTTAGTCGGCGGGATGAGCACAGATACGCATTATTTT.

In this sample, this clonotype turned up once. V is TRBV6-1 and J is TRBJ2-6; no clear D. The ends were cut back, 8 bases at V and 10 bases at J, with 15 bases in the middle. This CDR3 spans 13 amino acids. Germline V gene data show CDR1 as MNHNS and CDR2 as SASEGT. The CDR3 sequence: CASGHSGSNVLTF. Here the CDR3 DNA reads TGTGCCAGCGGGCACTCTGGGTCTAACGTCCTGACTTTC.

The V call is TRBV11-1, the J call TRBJ2-7, with a possible D match to TRBD1 (5 bases). Trimming stripped 8 bases from V and 3 bases from J, with 17 bases between. The CDR3 covers 14 residues. Germline V gene lookup returns CDR1 SGHAT and CDR2 FQDESV (reference sequence). CDR3 in amino acids: CASPPQGQSYEQYF. In nucleotides, the CDR3 is TGTGCCAGCCCACCTCAGGGCCAGAGCTACGAGCAGTACTTC.

The sample holds a few counts of this clonotype. The rearrangement uses TRBV6-1 and TRBJ2-1; the D gene is possibly TRBD2 (7 bases). V lost 7 bases and J lost 6, with 22 bases in between. Per the germline V gene, CDR1 is MNHNS and CDR2 is SASEGT. CDR3 size: 16 residues. CDR3 sequence: CASILRGGTGSNEQFF. The CDR3 DNA is TGTGCCAGCATCTTAAGGGGGGGCACCGGATCCAATGAGCAGTTCTTC.

The chain uses TRBV5-6 and TRBJ2-4, with a possible D match to TRBD1 (6 bases). The germline gives CDR1 SGHDT, CDR2 YYEEEE. There are 17 residues in the CDR3. Trimming shortened V by 4 bases and J by 8 bases, and 25 bases separated the two germline ends. The chain's CDR3 is CASSVTGTWVVGDIQYF. The CDR3 DNA reads TGTGCCAGCAGCGTTACCGGGACATGGGTCGTTGGAGACATTCAGTACTTC.

Comment on this clonotype: Because it lacks the conserved phenylalanine or tryptophan at the end, this CDR3 is likely a read error. It is unclear where the CDR3 begins or ends on the DNA, so no DNA is shown, and the CDR3 is as TCRdb lists it. The gene calls are TRBV12-3 or TRBV12-4 and TRBJ1-2. The CDR3 region is 14 residues in length, termini included. The CDR3 loop reads CASSQLGTYYGYIL.

With regard to this clonotype: Sequence at one end of the junction differs from germline and may be a read error. CDR3: CISSLHVRDWASYNEKFF. The CDR3 nucleotides read TGTATCAGCAGCTTACATGTGCGGGACTGGGCCTCCTACAATGAGAAGTTCTTT. J is TRBJ2-1 and V is TRBV11-2; tentatively, D is TRBD2 (6 bases). The CDR3 totals 18 residues. Germline V gene sequence: CDR1 SGHAT, CDR2 FQNNGV.

A word on this clonotype: The junction departs from germline at one end; a sequencing error may be responsible. The CDR3 DNA is TGTGGCAGCAGCGTAAATAGCGGGACAGTCACTGGGGAGCTGTTTTTT. It specifies CGSSVNSGTVTGELFF. This sequence joins TRBV7-8 and TRBJ2-2; a possible D gene is TRBD2 (8 bases). CDR3 length equals 16 residues. The germline CDR1 and CDR2 sequences are SGHVS and FQNEAQ.

As regards this clonotype: One end of the junction varies from germline; a read error may be responsible. The genes are TRBV11-2 and TRBJ2-1; D perhaps matches TRBD2 (6 bases). The CDR3 extends over 18 amino acids. Germline-derived CDR1 and CDR2 are SGHAT and FQNNGV. CDR3 nucleotides: TGTGCCTGCAGCTTACATGTGCGGGACTGGGCCTCCTACAATGACCAGTTATTC. Protein product: CACSLHVRDWASYNDQLF.

The J gene is TRBJ1-1, the V gene TRBV20-1; unclear D gene. Germline CDR1 reads DFQATT; CDR2 reads SNEGSKA (reference sequence). V lost 3 bases and J lost 3, with 14 bases in between. The CDR3 is made up of 14 amino acids. CDR3 sequence reads: CSARDLNRYTEAFF. As DNA, the CDR3 is TGCAGTGCTAGGGATCTCAATCGGTACACTGAAGCTTTCTTT.

On this clonotype itself: Compared with germline, one end of the junction differs, possibly owing to a read error. The chain combines TRBV5-5 with TRBJ1-2, with D unresolved. The CDR3 covers 12 residues. The V gene's germline CDR1 is SGHKS and CDR2 YYEKEE (reference sequence). CDR3 sequence: CARSLDDIGYTF. The CDR3 DNA reads as TGCGCCAGGAGCTTGGATGATATTGGCTACACCTTC.

A word on this clonotype: One junction end does not reproduce the germline sequence, and a read error may be involved. The chain employs TRBV6-2 or TRBV6-3 and TRBJ2-1; 8 bases match TRBD2. CDR3 length equals 15 residues. The germline V gene encodes CDR1 MNHEY and CDR2 SVGEGT. The CDR3 spells CDSSLGLGNTNEQFF. The CDR3 bases are TGTGACAGCAGTTTGGGACTAGGCAATACCAATGAGCAGTTCTTC.

Comment on this clonotype: The junction shows a germline mismatch at one end, possibly a read error. The CDR3 nucleotides read TGTGCTAGTGGTTCGGGCGGAGCTACCTACGAGCAGTGCTTC. This encodes CASGSGGATYEQCF. The chain employs TRBV12-5 and TRBJ2-7; no reliable D call. Germline loops: CDR1 LGHNT, CDR2 FRNRAP. The CDR3 covers 14 residues.

Concerning this clonotype itself: As the CDR3 is not closed by the conserved phenylalanine or tryptophan, this likely results from a read error. This chain joins TRBV15 and TRBJ1-2, with 11 bases fitting TRBD1. V was clipped by 3 bases and J by 8 bases; unmatched bases: 8. CDR3 length: 15 residues. Germline V gene sequence: CDR1 LNHNV, CDR2 YYDKDF (reference sequence). The CDR3 region is CATSRAGQGARGYTL. The CDR3 region has the DNA TGTGCCACCAGCAGGGCAGGACAGGGGGCTAGAGGCTACACCTTA.

Worth noting for this clonotype: A junction end diverges from the germline sequence, so it may reflect a read error. CDR3 nucleotide sequence: TGTCCCAGCAGCTTAATGGGTGCACCAGACATTCAGTACTTC. It is translated as CPSSLMGAPDIQYF. V gene TRBV11-2 combines with J gene TRBJ2-4; D is ambiguous. CDR3 length: 14 residues. Looked up from germline, CDR1 is SGHAT and CDR2 is FQNNGV.

About this clonotype itself: The junction and the germline gene differ at one end; a read error may be behind it. The V gene is TRBV6-6, the J gene TRBJ1-6, with D unclear. This CDR3 has 13 residues. In germline, CDR1 is MNHNY, CDR2 SVGAGI (reference sequence). In nucleotides, the CDR3 is TGTGCCAGGGTCATGTTTTGGAGTTCACCCCTTCACTTT. It codes for CARVMFWSSPLHF.

In the case of this clonotype: An end of the junction differs from the germline gene, which may be a read error. The chain carries TRBV6-5 and TRBJ2-2; D unresolved. The CDR3 contains 14 residues. The V gene's germline CDR1 is MNHEY and CDR2 SVGAGI. The CDR3 DNA sequence: TGTGTCAGCAGTTACGGGCCAGACACCGGGGAGCTGTTTTTT. This encodes CVSSYGPDTGELFF.

The rearrangement joins TRBV29-1 to TRBJ2-5, with D possibly matching TRBD2 (5 bases). This CDR3 is 16 amino acids long. V dropped 7 bases and J dropped 2 bases, with 23 bases sitting between them. CDR1 is SQVTM and CDR2 is ANQGSEA in the germline V gene. CDR3 DNA sequence: TGCAGCGCCGTCCCCTACCACTCGTCGGGACAAGAGACCCAGTACTTC. This encodes CSAVPYHSSGQETQYF.

This clonotype has only a few counts. A read error is likely, as this CDR3 ends without the conserved phenylalanine or tryptophan. This sequence joins TRBV29-1 and TRBJ2-5; either TRBD1 or TRBD2 may fit D (6 bases each). In germline, CDR1 is SQVTM, CDR2 ANQGSEA. CDR3 length equals 12 residues. CDR3 loop: CRVESGAETQYL. CDR3 DNA: TGCAGGGTTGAGTCGGGGGCGGAGACCCAGTACTTA.

About this clonotype itself: A single base separates this from a much larger clone, so it may be a read error. This chain uses TRBV30 with TRBJ2-5; D is uncertain. Germline V lookup: CDR1 GTSNPN, CDR2 SVGIG (reference sequence). The CDR3 length is 12 residues. This CDR3 reads CAWSAVGETQHF. The DNA for the CDR3 is TGTGCCTGGAGTGCTGTCGGAGAGACCCAGCACTTC.

As regards this clonotype: This may be a read error: a much more frequent sequence differs by one nucleotide. The chain links TRBV5-1 to TRBJ1-2; D is unresolved. CDR3 size: 13 residues. Germline V gene sequence: CDR1 SGHRS, CDR2 YFSETQ. CDR3 nucleotides: TGCGCCAGCAACTTGGATGCTAACTATGGCTACACCTTC. Translating gives CASNLDANYGYTF.

Details on this clonotype: A read error may produce the germline difference seen at one junction end. The CDR3 is CASRQGTYSYEQYF. Written as DNA, the CDR3 is TGCGCCAGCAGGCAAGGGACTTACTCCTACGAGCAGTATTTC. The rearrangement links TRBV4-3 to TRBJ2-7; D may be TRBD2 (6 bases). Germline CDR1 and CDR2: LGHNA and YSLEER. The CDR3 has 14 amino acids.

To note about this clonotype: At one end, the junction sequence differs from germline, possibly due to a read error. V usage is TRBV12-3 or TRBV12-4 and J usage is TRBJ2-7, with D possibly being TRBD1 (6 bases). This CDR3 spans 14 amino acids. CDR3 sequence reads: CASIPGDLAYEQYF. The CDR3 DNA follows: TGTGCCAGCATACCAGGGGACCTAGCCTATGAGCAGTACTTC.

This rearrangement joins TRBV11-2 to TRBJ2-7, with D possibly matching TRBD2 (6 bases). Looked up from germline, CDR1 is SGHAT and CDR2 is FQNNGV. The V end was cut by 9 bases, the J end by 2 bases, with 23 bases between. This CDR3 region has 16 residues. CDR3 sequence (DNA): TGTGCCAGTAGCCTCCCCGCCGGGAGACCAACCTACGAGCAGTACTTC. Translating gives CASSLPAGRPTYEQYF.

Regarding this clonotype: One junction end disagrees with the germline gene, perhaps due to a read error. V usage is TRBV4-1 and J usage is TRBJ2-7; D may correspond to TRBD1 or TRBD2 (6 bases each). Germline V gives CDR1 MGHRA, CDR2 YSYEKL. The CDR3 is 16 residues long. Here the CDR3 DNA reads TGCGCCAACAGCCGGACAGTAACGGGAGAGGGGGACGAACAGTACTTC. The encoded protein is CANSRTVTGEGDEQYF.

This clonotype was counted at least ten times. The gene calls are TRBV28 and TRBJ1-2; D uncertain. The CDR3 is 14 residues long. Germline assignment: CDR1 MDHEN and CDR2 SYDVKM. V lost 2 bases to trimming and J lost 3 bases, with 10 bases between them. This CDR3 is CASSLENRDYGYTF. The CDR3 DNA reads TGTGCCAGCAGTTTAGAGAATCGGGACTATGGCTACACCTTC.

Concerning this clonotype: Compared with germline, one end of the junction differs, possibly owing to a read error. V is TRBV6-1 and J is TRBJ2-1; no clear D gene. Per the germline V gene, CDR1 is MNHNS and CDR2 is SASEGT. This CDR3 has 15 residues. CDR3 DNA sequence: TGTCTCAGCAGTGAATCAGAGTTTAGCTACAATGAGCAGTTTTTC. It codes for CLSSESEFSYNEQFF.